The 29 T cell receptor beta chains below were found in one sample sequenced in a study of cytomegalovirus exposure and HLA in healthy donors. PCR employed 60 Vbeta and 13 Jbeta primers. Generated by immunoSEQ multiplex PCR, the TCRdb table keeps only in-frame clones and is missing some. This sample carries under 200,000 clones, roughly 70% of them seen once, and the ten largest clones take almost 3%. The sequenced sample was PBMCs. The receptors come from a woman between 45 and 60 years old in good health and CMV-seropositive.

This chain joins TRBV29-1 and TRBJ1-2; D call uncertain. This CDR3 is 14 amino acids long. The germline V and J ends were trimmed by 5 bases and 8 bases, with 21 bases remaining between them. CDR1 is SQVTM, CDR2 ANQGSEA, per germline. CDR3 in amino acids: CSVNRVRQGGGYTF. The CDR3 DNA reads TGCAGCGTTAATCGGGTTCGCCAAGGAGGCGGCTACACCTTC.

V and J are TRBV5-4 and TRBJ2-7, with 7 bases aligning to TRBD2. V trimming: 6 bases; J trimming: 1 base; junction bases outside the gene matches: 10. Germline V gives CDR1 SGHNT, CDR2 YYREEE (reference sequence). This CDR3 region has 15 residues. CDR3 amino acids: CASMRGGERSYEQYF. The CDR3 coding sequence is TGTGCCAGCATGCGGGGAGGGGAGCGGTCCTACGAGCAGTACTTC.

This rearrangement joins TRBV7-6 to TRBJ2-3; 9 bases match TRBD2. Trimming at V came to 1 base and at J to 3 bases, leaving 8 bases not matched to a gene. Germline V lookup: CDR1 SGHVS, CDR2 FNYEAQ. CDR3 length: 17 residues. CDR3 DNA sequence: TGTGCCAGCAGCTTAGGTAGTGGCGGGGGGGCTACAGATACGCAGTATTTT. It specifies CASSLGSGGGATDTQYF.

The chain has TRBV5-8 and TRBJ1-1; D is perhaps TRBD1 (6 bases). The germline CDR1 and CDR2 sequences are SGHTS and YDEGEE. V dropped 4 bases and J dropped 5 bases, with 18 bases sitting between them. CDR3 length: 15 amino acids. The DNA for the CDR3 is TGTGCCAGCAGCGGCGGTCAGGGGTGGATGACTGAAGCTTTCTTT. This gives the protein CASSGGQGWMTEAFF.

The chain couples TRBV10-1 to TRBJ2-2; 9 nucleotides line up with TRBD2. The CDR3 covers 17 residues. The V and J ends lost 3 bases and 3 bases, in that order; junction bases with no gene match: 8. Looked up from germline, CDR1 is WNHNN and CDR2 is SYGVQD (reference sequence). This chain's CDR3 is CASSEMRLAVYTGELFF. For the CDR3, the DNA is TGCGCCAGCAGTGAAATGAGACTAGCGGTTTACACCGGGGAGCTGTTTTTT.

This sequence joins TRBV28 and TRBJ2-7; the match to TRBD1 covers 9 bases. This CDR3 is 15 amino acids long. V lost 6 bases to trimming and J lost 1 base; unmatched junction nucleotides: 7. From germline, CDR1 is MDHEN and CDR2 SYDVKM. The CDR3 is CASSVPGQGSYEQYF. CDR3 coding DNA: TGTGCCAGCAGCGTCCCGGGACAGGGATCCTACGAGCAGTACTTC.

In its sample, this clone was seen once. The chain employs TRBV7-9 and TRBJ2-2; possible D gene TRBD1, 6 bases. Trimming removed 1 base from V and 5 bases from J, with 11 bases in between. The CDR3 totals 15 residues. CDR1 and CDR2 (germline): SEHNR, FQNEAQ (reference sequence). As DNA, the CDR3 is TGTGCCAGCAGCTTAGAGGACAGAAGGACCGGGGAGCTGTTTTTT. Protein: CASSLEDRRTGELFF.

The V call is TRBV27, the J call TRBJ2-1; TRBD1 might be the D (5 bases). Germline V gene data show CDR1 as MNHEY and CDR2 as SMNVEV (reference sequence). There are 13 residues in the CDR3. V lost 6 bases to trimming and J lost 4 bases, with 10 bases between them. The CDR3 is CASRVAGYNEQFF. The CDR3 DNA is TGTGCCAGCAGAGTAGCAGGGTACAATGAGCAGTTCTTC.

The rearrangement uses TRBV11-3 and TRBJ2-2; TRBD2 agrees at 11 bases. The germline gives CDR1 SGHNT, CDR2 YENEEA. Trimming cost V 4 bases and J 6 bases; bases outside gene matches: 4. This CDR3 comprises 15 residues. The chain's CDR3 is CASSSGLAGAGELFF. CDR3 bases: TGTGCCAGCAGCTCAGGACTAGCGGGCGCCGGGGAGCTGTTTTTT. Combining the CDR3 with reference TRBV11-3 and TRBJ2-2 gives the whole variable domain EAGVVQSPRYKIIEKKQPVAFWCNPISGHNTLYWYLQNLGQGPELLIRYENEEAVDDSQLPKDRFSAERLKGVDSTLKIQPAELGDSAVYLCASSSGLAGAGELFFGEGSRLTVL.

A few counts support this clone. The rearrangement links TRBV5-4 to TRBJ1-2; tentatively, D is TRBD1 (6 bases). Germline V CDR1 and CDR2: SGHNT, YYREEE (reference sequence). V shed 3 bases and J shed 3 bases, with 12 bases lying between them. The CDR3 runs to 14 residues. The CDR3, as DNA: TGTGCCAGCAGCTCTGGGAACAGGGACTATGGCTACACCTTC. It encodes CASSSGNRDYGYTF. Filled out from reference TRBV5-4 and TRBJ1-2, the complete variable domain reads ETGVTQSPTHLIKTRGQQVTLRCSSQSGHNTVSWYQQALGQGPQFIFQYYREEENGRGNFPPRFSGLQFPNYSSELNVNALELDDSALYLCASSSGNRDYGYTFGSGTRLTVV.

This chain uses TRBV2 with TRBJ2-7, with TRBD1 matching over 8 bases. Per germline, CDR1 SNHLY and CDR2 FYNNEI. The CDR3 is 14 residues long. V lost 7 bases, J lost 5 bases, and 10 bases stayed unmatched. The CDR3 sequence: CASTGQGWADEQYF. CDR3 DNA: TGTGCCAGCACCGGACAGGGTTGGGCGGACGAGCAGTACTTC.

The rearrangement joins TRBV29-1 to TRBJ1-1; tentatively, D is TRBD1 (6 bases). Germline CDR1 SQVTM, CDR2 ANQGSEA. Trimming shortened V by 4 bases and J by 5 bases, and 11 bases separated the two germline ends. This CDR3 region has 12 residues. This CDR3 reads CSVARGGTEAFF. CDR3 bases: TGCAGCGTTGCCAGGGGCGGGACTGAAGCTTTCTTT. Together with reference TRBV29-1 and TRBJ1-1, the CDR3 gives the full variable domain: SAVISQKPSRDICQRGTSLTIQCQVDSQVTMMFWYRQQPGQSLTLIATANQGSEATYESGFVIDKFPISRPNLTFSTLTVSNMSPEDSSIYLCSVARGGTEAFFGQGTRLTVV.

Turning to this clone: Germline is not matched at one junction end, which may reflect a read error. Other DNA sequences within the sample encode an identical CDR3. For the CDR3, the DNA is TGCGCCAGCAGCGTATCTTCCGGGACAGCTCTACGGGAGCAGTACTTC. Encoded protein: CASSVSSGTALREQYF. The V and J genes are TRBV9 and TRBJ2-7, with TRBD1 matching over 7 bases. The CDR3 has 16 residues. Germline CDR1 and CDR2: SGDLS and YYNGEE.

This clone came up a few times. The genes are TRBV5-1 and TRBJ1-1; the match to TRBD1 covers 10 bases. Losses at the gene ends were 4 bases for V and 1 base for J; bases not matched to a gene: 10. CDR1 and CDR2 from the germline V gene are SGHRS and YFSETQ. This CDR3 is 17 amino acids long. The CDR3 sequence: CASSAGQGNKGNTEAFF. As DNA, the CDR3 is TGCGCCAGCAGCGCGGGACAGGGGAACAAGGGGAACACTGAAGCTTTCTTT. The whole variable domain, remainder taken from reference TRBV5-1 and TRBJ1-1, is KAGVTQTPRYLIKTRGQQVTLSCSPISGHRSVSWYQQTPGQGLQFLFEYFSETQRNKGNFPGRFSGRQFSNSRSEMNVSTLELGDSALYLCASSAGQGNKGNTEAFFGQGTRLTVV.

The CDR3 DNA reads TGCGCCAGCAGCTTGGGGGACAGGGGGAAGCTAGAGACCCAGTACTTC. Translated, it gives CASSLGDRGKLETQYF. V is TRBV5-1 and J is TRBJ2-5; 11 nucleotides align to TRBD1. Losses at the gene ends were 0 bases for V and 4 bases for J; bases not matched to a gene: 5. The germline CDR1 and CDR2 sequences are SGHRS and YFSETQ. The CDR3 runs 16 residues.

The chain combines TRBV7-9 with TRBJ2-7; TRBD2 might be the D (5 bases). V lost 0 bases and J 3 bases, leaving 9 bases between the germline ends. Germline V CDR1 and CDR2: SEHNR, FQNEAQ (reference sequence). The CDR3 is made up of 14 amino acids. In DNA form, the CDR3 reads TGTGCCAGCAGCTTAGCAGGGAGCGACTACGAGCAGTACTTC. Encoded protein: CASSLAGSDYEQYF.

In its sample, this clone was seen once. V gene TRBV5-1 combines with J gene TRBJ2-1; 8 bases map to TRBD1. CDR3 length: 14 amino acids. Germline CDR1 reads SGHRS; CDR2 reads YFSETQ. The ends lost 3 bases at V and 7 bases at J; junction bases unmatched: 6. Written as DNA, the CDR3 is TGCGCCAGCAGCTGGACAGGGTATCAGAATGAGCAGTTCTTC. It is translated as CASSWTGYQNEQFF. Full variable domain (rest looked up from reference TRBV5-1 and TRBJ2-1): KAGVTQTPRYLIKTRGQQVTLSCSPISGHRSVSWYQQTPGQGLQFLFEYFSETQRNKGNFPGRFSGRQFSNSRSEMNVSTLELGDSALYLCASSWTGYQNEQFFGPGTRLTVL.

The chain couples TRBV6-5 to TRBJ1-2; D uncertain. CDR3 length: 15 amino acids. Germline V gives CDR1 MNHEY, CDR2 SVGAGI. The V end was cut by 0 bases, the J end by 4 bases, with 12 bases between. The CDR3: CASSYSGKGAYGYTF. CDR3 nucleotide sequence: TGTGCCAGCAGTTACTCAGGGAAGGGAGCCTATGGCTACACCTTC.

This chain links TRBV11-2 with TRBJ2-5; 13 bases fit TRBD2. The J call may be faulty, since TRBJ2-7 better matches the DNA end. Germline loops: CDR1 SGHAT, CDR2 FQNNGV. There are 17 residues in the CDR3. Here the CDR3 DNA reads TGTGCCAGCAGCCCGACGTCACTAGCGGGGGGGAATGGCGAGCAGTACTTC. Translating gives CASSPTSLAGGNGEQYF.

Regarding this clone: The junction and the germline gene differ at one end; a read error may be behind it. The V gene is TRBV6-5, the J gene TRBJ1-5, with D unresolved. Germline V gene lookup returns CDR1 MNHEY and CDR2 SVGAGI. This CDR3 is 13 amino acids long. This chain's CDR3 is CASGYSRDQPQHF. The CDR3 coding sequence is TGTGCCAGCGGTTACTCCCGAGATCAGCCCCAGCATTTT.

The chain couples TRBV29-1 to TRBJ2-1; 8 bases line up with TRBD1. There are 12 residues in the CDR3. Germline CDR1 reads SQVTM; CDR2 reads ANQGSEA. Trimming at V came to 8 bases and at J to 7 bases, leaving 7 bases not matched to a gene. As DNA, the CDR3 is TGCAGCCTGGACAGGGATCGGAATGAGCAGTTCTTC. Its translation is CSLDRDRNEQFF.

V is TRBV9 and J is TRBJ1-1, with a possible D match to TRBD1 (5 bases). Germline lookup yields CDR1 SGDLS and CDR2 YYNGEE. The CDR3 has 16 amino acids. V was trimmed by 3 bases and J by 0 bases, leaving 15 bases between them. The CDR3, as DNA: TGTGCCAGCAGCGGCGGGACTATGGAAATGAACACTGAAGCTTTCTTT. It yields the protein CASSGGTMEMNTEAFF.

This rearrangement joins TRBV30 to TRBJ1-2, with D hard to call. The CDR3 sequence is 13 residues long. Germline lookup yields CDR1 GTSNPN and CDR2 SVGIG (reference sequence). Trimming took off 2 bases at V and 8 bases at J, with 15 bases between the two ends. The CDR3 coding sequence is TGTGCCTGGAGTTCTGAGTTTCCGGGAGGCTACACCTTC. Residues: CAWSSEFPGGYTF.

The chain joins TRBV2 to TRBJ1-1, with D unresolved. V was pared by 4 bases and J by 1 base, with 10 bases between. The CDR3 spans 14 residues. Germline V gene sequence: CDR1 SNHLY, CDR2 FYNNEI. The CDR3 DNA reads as TGTGCCAGCAGTGTGGAGGCGACGAACACTGAAGCTTTCTTT. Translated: CASSVEATNTEAFF.

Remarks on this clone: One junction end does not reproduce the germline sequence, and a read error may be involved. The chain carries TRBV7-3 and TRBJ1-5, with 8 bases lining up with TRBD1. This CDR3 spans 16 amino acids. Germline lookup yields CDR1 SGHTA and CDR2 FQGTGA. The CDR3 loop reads CSSSLNLGQAKQPQHF. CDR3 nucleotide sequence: TGTTCCAGCAGCTTAAATTTGGGACAGGCGAAACAGCCCCAGCATTTT.

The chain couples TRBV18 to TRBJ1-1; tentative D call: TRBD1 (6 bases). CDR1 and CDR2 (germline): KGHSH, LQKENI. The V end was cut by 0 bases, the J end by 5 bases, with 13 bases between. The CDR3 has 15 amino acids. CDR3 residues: CASSPPGRGATEAFF. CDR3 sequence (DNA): TGTGCCAGCTCACCACCTGGCAGGGGCGCGACTGAAGCTTTCTTT. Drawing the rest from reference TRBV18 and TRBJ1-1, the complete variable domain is NAGVMQNPRHLVRRRGQEARLRCSPMKGHSHVYWYRQLPEEGLKFMVYLQKENIIDESGMPKERFSAEFPKEGPSILRIQQVVRGDSAAYFCASSPPGRGATEAFFGQGTRLTVV.

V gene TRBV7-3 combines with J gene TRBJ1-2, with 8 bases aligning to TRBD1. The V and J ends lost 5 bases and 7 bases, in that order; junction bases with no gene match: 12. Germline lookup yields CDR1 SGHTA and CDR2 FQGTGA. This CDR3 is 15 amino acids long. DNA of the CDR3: TGTGCCAGCAGCCCACGTCCCGGACAGGGTAGTGGCTACACCTTC. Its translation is CASSPRPGQGSGYTF.

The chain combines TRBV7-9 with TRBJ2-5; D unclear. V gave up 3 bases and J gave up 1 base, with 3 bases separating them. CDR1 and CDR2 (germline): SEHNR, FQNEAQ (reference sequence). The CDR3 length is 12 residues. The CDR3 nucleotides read TGTGCCAGCAGCTTCTCCCAAGAGACCCAGTACTTC. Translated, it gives CASSFSQETQYF. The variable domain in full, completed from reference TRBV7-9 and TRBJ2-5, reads DTGVSQNPRHKITKRGQNVTFRCDPISEHNRLYWYRQTLGQGPEFLTYFQNEAQLEKSRLLSDRFSAERPKGSFSTLEIQRTEQGDSAMYLCASSFSQETQYFGPGTRLLVL.

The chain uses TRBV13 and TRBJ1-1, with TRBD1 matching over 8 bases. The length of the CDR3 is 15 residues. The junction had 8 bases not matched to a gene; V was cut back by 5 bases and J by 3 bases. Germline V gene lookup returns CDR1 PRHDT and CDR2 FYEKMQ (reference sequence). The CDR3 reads CASSGTTGEDTEAFF. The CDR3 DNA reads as TGTGCCAGCAGCGGAACGACAGGGGAGGACACTGAAGCTTTCTTT.